This T cell receptor (beta chain) was sequenced for a study of Graves' ophthalmopathy and Graves' hyperthyroidism. The V segment lost 4 bases and the J segment 8 bases; nucleotides outside the gene matches: 8. In germline, CDR1 is SGDLS, CDR2 YYNGEE. This CDR3 region has 14 residues. The table lists this clonotype with a few counts. Amplified material comprised TCR beta CDR3 regions derived from RNA transcripts. First-round RT-PCR employed HTBI primers, with a second-round multiplex PCR after it. TCRdb reprocessed the multiplex PCR reads via MiXCR and lists one record per CDR3 protein. Among roughly 700,000 distinct CDR3 sequences listed, roughly 40% were seen once. CAS ≥3, NOSPECS ≥4, moderate-to-severe activity and duration under 3 months marked donors with ophthalmopathy.

The V call is TRBV9, the J call TRBJ1-3; TRBD1 agrees at 8 bases. The sample taken for sequencing was peripheral blood. The sequence was obtained from an adult man with Graves' ophthalmopathy. The CDR3 spells CASSFTTGVDTIYF. The CDR3 nucleotides read TGTGCCAGCAGCTTTACGACAGGGGTGGACACCATATATTTT.